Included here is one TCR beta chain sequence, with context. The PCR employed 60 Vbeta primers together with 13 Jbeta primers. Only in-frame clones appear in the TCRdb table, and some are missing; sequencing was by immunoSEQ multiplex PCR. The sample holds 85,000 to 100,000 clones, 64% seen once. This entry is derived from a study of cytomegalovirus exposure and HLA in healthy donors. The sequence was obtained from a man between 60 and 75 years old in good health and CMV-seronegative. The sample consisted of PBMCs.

DNA for the CDR3: TGTGCCAGCAGCTTAGGACAGGGTCGACGTGGCTACACCTTC. Protein product: CASSLGQGRRGYTF. The V and J genes are TRBV5-4 and TRBJ1-2; 8 bases map to TRBD1. CDR1 SGHNT and CDR2 YYREEE come from the germline V gene (reference sequence). The CDR3 runs 14 residues. With V trimmed by 2 bases and J by 7 bases, 7 bases remained unmatched.